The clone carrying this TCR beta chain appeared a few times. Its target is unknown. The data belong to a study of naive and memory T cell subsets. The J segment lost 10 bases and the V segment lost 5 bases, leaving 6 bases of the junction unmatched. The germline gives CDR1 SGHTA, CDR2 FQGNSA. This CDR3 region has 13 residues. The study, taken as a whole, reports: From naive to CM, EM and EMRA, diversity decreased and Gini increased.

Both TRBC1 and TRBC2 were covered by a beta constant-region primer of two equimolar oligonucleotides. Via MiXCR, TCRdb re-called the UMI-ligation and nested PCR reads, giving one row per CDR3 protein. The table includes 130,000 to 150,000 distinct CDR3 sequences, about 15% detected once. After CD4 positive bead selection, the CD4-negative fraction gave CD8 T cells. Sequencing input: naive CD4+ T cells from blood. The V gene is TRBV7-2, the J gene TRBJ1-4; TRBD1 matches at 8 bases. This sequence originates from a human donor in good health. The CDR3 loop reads CASSPGTGGKLFF. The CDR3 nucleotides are TGTGCCAGCAGCCCTGGGACAGGAGGAAAACTGTTTTTT.